This entry lists 14 T cell receptor beta chains sequenced from one sample in a study of cytomegalovirus exposure and HLA in healthy donors. The PCR used 60 Vbeta and 13 Jbeta primers. Generated by immunoSEQ multiplex PCR, the TCRdb table keeps only in-frame clones and is missing some. The sample holds around 110,000 clones; approximately 81% are singletons and the top ten take about 4.5%. What was sequenced was PBMCs. Source of these receptors: a man aged 25-45 years in good health and CMV-seropositive.

This chain joins TRBV30 and TRBJ1-4, with no clear D. CDR3 length equals 12 residues. Trimming pared 8 bases from V and 8 bases from J, leaving 15 bases between. CDR1 and CDR2 (germline): GTSNPN, SVGIG (reference sequence). Here the CDR3 reads CATRNAGEKLFF. The CDR3 coding sequence is TGTGCCACCCGGAACGCGGGGGAAAAACTGTTTTTT.

The CDR3 DNA is TGTGCCAGCAGCTTGAGCGGGGGGAAACCCGAGCAGTACTTC. Translated, it gives CASSLSGGKPEQYF. The rearrangement links TRBV7-2 to TRBJ2-7; 9 bases match TRBD2. Germline V CDR1 and CDR2: SGHTA, FQGNSA. The CDR3 has 14 residues. The junction had 6 bases not matched to a gene; V was cut back by 3 bases and J by 6 bases.

The chain uses TRBV7-9 and TRBJ2-7; 9 positions match TRBD1. Germline V CDR1 and CDR2: SEHNR, FQNEAQ (reference sequence). The CDR3 length is 15 residues. V was clipped by 4 bases and J by 3 bases; unmatched bases: 7. The CDR3 protein is CASSSTGTGFYEQYF. The CDR3 DNA is TGTGCCAGCAGCTCCACCGGGACAGGGTTCTACGAGCAGTACTTC.

Concerning this clone itself: The sample contains more than one DNA sequence encoding this CDR3. The genes are TRBV27 and TRBJ1-1; the D gene is possibly TRBD1 (6 bases). CDR1 is MNHEY and CDR2 is SMNVEV in the germline V gene (reference sequence). This CDR3 is 14 amino acids long. Trimming took off 2 bases at V and 2 bases at J, with 9 bases between the two ends. The CDR3 coding sequence is TGTGCCAGCAGTTTACGGACAGTTAACACTGAAGCTTTCTTT. It yields the protein CASSLRTVNTEAFF.

The chain's CDR3 is CAALASSTDTQYF. The CDR3 DNA sequence: TGTGCCGCGCTAGCGTCGAGCACAGATACGCAGTATTTT. This rearrangement joins TRBV6-6 to TRBJ2-3; possible D gene TRBD2, 6 bases. The V gene lost 11 bases and the J gene lost 0 bases, with 12 bases spanning the gap. This CDR3 contains 13 residues. From germline, CDR1 is MNHNY and CDR2 SVGAGI (reference sequence).

V gene TRBV19 combines with J gene TRBJ2-5; TRBD1 might be the D (6 bases). V was clipped by 2 bases and J by 7 bases, with 11 bases between them. Looked up from germline, CDR1 is LNHDA and CDR2 is SQIVND (reference sequence). The CDR3 runs to 13 residues. CDR3 region: CASSIQGHGTQYF. CDR3 nucleotide sequence: TGTGCCAGTAGTATACAGGGGCACGGGACCCAGTACTTC.

This clone was found a few times. The chain is built from TRBV2 and TRBJ2-5; 8 bases align to TRBD2. Germline lookup yields CDR1 SNHLY and CDR2 FYNNEI. With 5 bases clipped from V and 5 bases from J, the junction kept 7 bases outside the gene matches. The CDR3 covers 14 residues. As DNA, the CDR3 is TGTGCCAGCAGTTTAGCGGGAAGGGGGGAGACCCAGTACTTC. This encodes CASSLAGRGETQYF.

This clone was seen more than once but under ten times. The DNA for the CDR3 is TGTGCCATCAGTGAGTCGGGGAGGGGCAATCAGCCCCAGCATTTT. Encoded protein: CAISESGRGNQPQHF. The chain carries TRBV10-3 and TRBJ1-5, with no clear D. The CDR3 spans 15 residues. V was trimmed by 0 bases and J by 2 bases, leaving 8 bases between them. Germline V gene data show CDR1 as ENHRY and CDR2 as SYGVKD.

V is TRBV14 and J is TRBJ2-7; 12 positions match TRBD2. The CDR3 sequence is 15 residues long. Germline V lookup: CDR1 SGHDN, CDR2 FVKESK. The V gene end was trimmed by 4 bases and the J gene end by 2 bases; junction bases not matched to a gene: 3. As DNA, the CDR3 is TGTGCCAGCAGCCCCCGGACTAGCGGGACCTACGAGCAGTACTTC. It encodes CASSPRTSGTYEQYF.

V gene TRBV7-2 combines with J gene TRBJ2-2, with 14 bases lining up with TRBD2. The germline CDR1 and CDR2 sequences are SGHTA and FQGNSA. The CDR3 contains 15 residues. Trimming removed 4 bases from V and 7 bases from J; junction bases left unmatched: 2. The CDR3 protein is CASSSGLAGVGELFF. Written as DNA, the CDR3 is TGTGCCAGCAGCTCGGGACTAGCGGGAGTCGGGGAGCTGTTTTTT.

As concerns this clone: At one of its ends the junction is not consistent with the germline gene, which may arise from a read error. The chain has TRBV7-9 and TRBJ1-4; 9 bases align to TRBD1. Germline V gives CDR1 SEHNR, CDR2 FQNEAQ (reference sequence). The CDR3 length is 15 residues. CDR3 loop: CSSSLVGQGGEKLFF. Written as DNA, the CDR3 is TGTTCCAGCAGCTTAGTGGGACAGGGAGGAGAAAAACTGTTTTTT.

About this clone: Distinct nucleotide sequences in the sample also encode this CDR3. The genes are TRBV7-3 and TRBJ2-1, with 7 bases aligning to TRBD2. The CDR3 loop spans 13 amino acids. Germline V gene lookup returns CDR1 SGHTA and CDR2 FQGTGA. V trimming: 3 bases; J trimming: 7 bases; junction bases outside the gene matches: 3. This CDR3 reads CASSFGGGNEQFF. The CDR3 bases are TGTGCCAGCAGCTTTGGCGGGGGAAATGAGCAGTTCTTC.

The chain links TRBV7-9 to TRBJ2-2; 8 bases fit TRBD1. This CDR3 region has 17 residues. J lost 3 bases, V lost 4 bases, and 10 bases had no gene match. Germline CDR1 reads SEHNR; CDR2 reads FQNEAQ (reference sequence). The CDR3: CASSSGGPGHYTGELFF. The CDR3 nucleotides read TGTGCCAGCAGCTCAGGGGGCCCGGGACATTACACCGGGGAGCTGTTTTTT.

This clone has a handful of counts. The CDR3 nucleotides read TGCGCCAGCAGCCAAGAATTGGGGGGTAACAATGAGCAGTTCTTC. It encodes CASSQELGGNNEQFF. The V gene is TRBV4-3, the J gene TRBJ2-1; D is possibly TRBD2 (6 bases). The CDR3 runs 15 residues. Germline values: CDR1 LGHNA, CDR2 YSLEER. V shed 0 bases and J shed 5 bases, with 11 bases lying between them.